This entry concerns a single T cell receptor beta chain. This record belongs to a study of cytomegalovirus exposure and HLA in healthy donors. Assay used: immunoSEQ multiplex PCR; TCRdb lists only in-frame clones, some missing. The data show about 250,000 clones, with around nine tenths seen just once and about 3% held by the top ten. Specimen: PBMCs. The sequence came from a young man in good health and CMV-seronegative.

CDR3 sequence reads: CASSESRDRTNTGELFF. The CDR3 DNA reads as TGCGCCAGCAGTGAGTCGAGAGACAGGACGAACACCGGGGAGCTGTTTTTT. The rearrangement links TRBV10-1 to TRBJ2-2; perhaps TRBD1 as D (6 bases). Germline-derived CDR1 and CDR2 are WNHNN and SYGVQD (reference sequence). CDR3 length: 17 amino acids. V shed 0 bases and J shed 0 bases, with 11 bases lying between them.